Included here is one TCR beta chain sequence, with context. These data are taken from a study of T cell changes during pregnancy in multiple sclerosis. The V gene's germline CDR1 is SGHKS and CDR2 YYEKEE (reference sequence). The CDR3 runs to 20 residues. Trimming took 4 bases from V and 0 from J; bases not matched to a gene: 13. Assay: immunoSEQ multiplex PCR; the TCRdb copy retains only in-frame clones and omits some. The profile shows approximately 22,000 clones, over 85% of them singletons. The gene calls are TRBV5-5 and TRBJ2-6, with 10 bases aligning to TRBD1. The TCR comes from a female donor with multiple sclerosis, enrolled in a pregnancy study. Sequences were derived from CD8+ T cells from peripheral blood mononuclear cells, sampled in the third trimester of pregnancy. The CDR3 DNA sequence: TGTGCCAGCAGCGGAGAGACCGGGACAGGGGTTTACTCTGGGGCCAACGTCCTGACTTTC. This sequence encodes CASSGETGTGVYSGANVLTF.